The source of this TCR beta chain is a study of blood T cell repertoires in COVID-19. Enrolment of Seattle patients took place during active infection, and they were followed longitudinally. This CDR3 comprises 14 residues. V lost 6 bases to trimming and J lost 4 bases, with 12 bases between them. Germline V gives CDR1 MNHEY, CDR2 SMNVEV (reference sequence). In the study's own analysis: Amplification of reference gene primers was used by the study to estimate nucleated cell counts. Clones were sequenced by immunoSEQ multiplex PCR, and TCRdb holds only the in-frame ones, with some missing. From that table come the V and J calls and clone size; the DNA was used to work out D and trimming. The sample holds 200,000 to 250,000 clones, more than 80% seen once.

The sequencing sample was made of peripheral blood. The chain carries TRBV27 and TRBJ2-2, with TRBD1 as a possible D gene (7 bases). The TCR sequence derives from a woman over 75 with COVID-19, enrolled during active disease. In nucleotides, the CDR3 is TGTGCCAGCAGGGGGCAGGGGGGCACCGGGGAGCTGTTTTTT. This sequence encodes CASRGQGGTGELFF.